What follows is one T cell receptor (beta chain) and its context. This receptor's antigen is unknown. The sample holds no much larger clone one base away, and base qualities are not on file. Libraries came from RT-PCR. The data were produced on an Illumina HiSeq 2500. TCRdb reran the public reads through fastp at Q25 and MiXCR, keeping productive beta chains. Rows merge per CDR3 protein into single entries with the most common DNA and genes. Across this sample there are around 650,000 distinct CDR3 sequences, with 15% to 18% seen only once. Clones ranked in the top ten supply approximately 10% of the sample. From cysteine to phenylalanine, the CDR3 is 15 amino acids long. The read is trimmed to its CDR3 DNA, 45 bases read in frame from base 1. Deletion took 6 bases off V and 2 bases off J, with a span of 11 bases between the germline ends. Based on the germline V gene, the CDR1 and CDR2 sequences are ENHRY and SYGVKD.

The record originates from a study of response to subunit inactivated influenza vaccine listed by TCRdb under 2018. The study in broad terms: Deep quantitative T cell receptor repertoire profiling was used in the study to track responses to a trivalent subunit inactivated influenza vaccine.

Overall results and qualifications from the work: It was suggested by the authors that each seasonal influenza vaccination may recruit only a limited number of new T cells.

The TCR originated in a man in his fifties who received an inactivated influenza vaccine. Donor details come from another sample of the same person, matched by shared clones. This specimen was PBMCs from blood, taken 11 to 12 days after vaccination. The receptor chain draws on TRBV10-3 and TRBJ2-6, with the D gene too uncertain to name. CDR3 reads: CAIRVERAGANVLTF. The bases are TGTGCCATCAGGGTTGAAAGGGCTGGGGCCAACGTCCTGACTTTC.